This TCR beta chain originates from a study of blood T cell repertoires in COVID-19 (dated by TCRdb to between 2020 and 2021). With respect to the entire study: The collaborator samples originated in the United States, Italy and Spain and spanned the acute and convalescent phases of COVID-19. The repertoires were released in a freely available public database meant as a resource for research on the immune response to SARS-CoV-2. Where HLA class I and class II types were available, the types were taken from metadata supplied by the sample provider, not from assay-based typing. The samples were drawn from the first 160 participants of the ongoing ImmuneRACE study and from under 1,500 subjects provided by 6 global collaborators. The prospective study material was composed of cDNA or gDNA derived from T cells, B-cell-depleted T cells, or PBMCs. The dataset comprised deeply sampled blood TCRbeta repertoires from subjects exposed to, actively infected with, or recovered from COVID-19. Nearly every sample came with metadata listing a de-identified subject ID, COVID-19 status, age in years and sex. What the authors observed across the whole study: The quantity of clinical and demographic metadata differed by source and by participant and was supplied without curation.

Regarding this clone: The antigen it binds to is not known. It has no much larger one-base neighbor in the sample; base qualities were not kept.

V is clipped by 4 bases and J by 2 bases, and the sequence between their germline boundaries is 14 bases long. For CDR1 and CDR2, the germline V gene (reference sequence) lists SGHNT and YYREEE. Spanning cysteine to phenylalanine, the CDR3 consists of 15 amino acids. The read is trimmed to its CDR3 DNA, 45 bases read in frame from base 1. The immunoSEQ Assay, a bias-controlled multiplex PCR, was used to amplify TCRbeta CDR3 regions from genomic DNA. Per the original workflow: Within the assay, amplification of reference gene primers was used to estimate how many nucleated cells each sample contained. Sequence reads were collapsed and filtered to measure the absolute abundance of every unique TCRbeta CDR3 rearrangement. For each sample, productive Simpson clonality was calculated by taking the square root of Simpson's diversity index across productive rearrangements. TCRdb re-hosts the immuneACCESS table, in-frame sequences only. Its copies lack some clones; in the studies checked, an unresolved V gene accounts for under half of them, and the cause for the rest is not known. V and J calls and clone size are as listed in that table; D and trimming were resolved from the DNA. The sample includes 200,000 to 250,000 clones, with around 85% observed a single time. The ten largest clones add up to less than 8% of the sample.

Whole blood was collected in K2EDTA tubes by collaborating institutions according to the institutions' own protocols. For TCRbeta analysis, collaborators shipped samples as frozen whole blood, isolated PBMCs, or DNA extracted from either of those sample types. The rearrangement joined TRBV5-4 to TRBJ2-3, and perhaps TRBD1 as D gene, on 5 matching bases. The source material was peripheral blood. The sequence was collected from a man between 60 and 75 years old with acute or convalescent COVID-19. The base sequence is TGTGCCAGCAGCGGACGACAGTCTCACACAGATACGCAGTATTTT. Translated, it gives CASSGRQSHTDTQYF. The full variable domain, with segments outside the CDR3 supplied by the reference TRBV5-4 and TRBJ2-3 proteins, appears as ETGVTQSPTHLIKTRGQQVTLRCSSQSGHNTVSWYQQALGQGPQFIFQYYREEENGRGNFPPRFSGLQFPNYSSELNVNALELDDSALYLCASSGRQSHTDTQYFGPGTRLTVL.